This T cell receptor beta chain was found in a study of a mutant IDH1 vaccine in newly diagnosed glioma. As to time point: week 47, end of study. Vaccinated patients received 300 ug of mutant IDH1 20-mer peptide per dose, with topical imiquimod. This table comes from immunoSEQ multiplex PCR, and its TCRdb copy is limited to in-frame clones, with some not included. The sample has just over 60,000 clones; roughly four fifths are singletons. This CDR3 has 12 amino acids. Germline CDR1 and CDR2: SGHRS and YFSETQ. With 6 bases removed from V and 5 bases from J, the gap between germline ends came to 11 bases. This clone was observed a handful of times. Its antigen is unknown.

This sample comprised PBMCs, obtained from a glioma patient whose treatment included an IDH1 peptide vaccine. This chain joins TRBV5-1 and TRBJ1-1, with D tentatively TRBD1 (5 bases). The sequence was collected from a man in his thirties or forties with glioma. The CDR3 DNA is TGCGCCAGCAAGGAGGGGCTAACTGAAGCTTTCTTT. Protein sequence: CASKEGLTEAFF.